The source of this T cell receptor beta chain is a study of blood T cell repertoires in COVID-19. Study-wide context: Nucleic acid was either cDNA or gDNA, and it came from T cells, B-cell-depleted T cells, or PBMCs.

TCRdb's table, derived via immunoSEQ multiplex PCR, lists solely in-frame clones and lacks some. The sample holds 300,000 or so clones, more than 70% seen once. The CDR3 covers 15 residues. V was trimmed by 3 bases and J by 0 bases, leaving 12 bases between them. Germline V gene sequence: CDR1 SGDLS, CDR2 YYNGEE. Specimen: peripheral blood. This TCR was sampled from a woman between 25 and 40 years old who had recovered from COVID-19. This chain joins TRBV9 and TRBJ1-1, with TRBD1 as a possible D gene (5 bases). CDR3: CASSEWGDLNTEAFF. Written as DNA, the CDR3 is TGTGCCAGCAGCGAGTGGGGGGATCTGAACACTGAAGCTTTCTTT.